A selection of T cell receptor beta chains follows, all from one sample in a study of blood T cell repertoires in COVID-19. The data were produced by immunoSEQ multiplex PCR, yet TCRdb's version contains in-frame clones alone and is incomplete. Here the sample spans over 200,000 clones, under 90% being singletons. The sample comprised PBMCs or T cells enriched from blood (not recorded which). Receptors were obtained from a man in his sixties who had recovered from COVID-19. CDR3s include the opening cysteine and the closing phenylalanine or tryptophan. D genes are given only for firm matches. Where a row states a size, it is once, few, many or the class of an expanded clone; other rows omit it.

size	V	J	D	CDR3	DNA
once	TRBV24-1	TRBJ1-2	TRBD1	CATSDSPGQGAGDYGYTF	TGTGCCACCAGTGATTCCCCGGGACAGGGGGCAGGTGACTATGGCTACACCTTC
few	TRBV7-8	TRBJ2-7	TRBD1	CASSLQDRAGEQYF	TGTGCCAGCAGCTTACAGGACAGGGCGGGCGAGCAGTACTTC
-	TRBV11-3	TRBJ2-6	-	CASSLVLSGANVLTF	TGTGCCAGCAGCTTAGTATTGTCCGGGGCCAACGTCCTGACTTTC
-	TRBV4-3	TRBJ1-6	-	CASSQDYRQSSPLHF	TGCGCCAGCAGCCAAGATTACAGGCAGAGTTCACCCCTCCACTTT
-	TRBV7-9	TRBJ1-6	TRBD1	CASSLSGGANIGNSPLHF	TGTGCCAGCAGCTTATCAGGGGGCGCGAATATTGGTAATTCACCCCTCCACTTT
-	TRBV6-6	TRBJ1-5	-	CASRNGPGFQPQHF	TGTGCCAGCAGAAATGGCCCAGGTTTTCAGCCCCAGCATTTT
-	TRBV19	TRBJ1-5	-	CASSIVGTDQPQHF	TGTGCCAGTAGTATAGTTGGCACCGATCAGCCCCAGCATTTT
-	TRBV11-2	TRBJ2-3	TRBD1	CASRQGRGGRIDTQYF	TGTGCCAGCAGACAGGGGAGAGGAGGCCGGATAGATACGCAGTATTTT
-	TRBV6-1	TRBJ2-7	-	CASSEGTQARHEQYF	TGTGCCAGCAGTGAAGGGACTCAAGCTCGCCACGAGCAGTACTTC
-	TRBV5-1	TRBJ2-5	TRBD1	CASSFVTGEETQYF	TGCGCCAGCAGCTTTGTAACAGGGGAAGAGACCCAGTACTTC
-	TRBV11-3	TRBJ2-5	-	CASSQNQETQYF	TGTGCCAGCAGCCAAAATCAAGAGACCCAGTACTTC
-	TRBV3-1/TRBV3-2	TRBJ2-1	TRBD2	CASSQDWASGGPYNEQFF	TGTGCCAGCAGCCAAGATTGGGCTAGCGGGGGGCCCTACAATGAGCAGTTCTTC
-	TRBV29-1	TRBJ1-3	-	CSVNSGNTIYF	TGCAGCGTCAACTCTGGAAACACCATATATTTT
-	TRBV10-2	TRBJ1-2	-	CASSESGHLYGYTF	TGCGCCAGCAGTGAGTCGGGACACCTCTATGGCTACACCTTC
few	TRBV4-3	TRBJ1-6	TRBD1	CASSQDWTGVAPLHF	TGCGCCAGCAGCCAAGATTGGACAGGGGTGGCACCCCTCCACTTT
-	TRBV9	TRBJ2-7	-	CASSVDTGYAYEQYF	TGTGCCAGCAGCGTAGATACAGGGTATGCCTACGAGCAGTACTTC
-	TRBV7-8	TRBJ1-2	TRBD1	CASSLGTGPLYGYTF	TGTGCCAGCAGCTTAGGGACAGGGCCACTCTATGGCTACACCTTC
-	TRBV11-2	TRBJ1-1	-	CASSPSHGEYGEAFF	TGTGCCAGCAGCCCCTCGCACGGAGAGTACGGTGAAGCTTTCTTT
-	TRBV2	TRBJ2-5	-	CASSEDRVGETQYF	TGTGCCAGCAGTGAAGACCGGGTTGGGGAGACCCAGTACTTC
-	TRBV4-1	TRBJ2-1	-	CASSQEATANILQFF	TGCGCCAGCAGCCAAGAAGCGACAGCGAATATATTGCAGTTCTTC
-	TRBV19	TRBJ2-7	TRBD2	CASRRGRAYEQYF	TGTGCCAGTAGACGAGGGAGGGCCTACGAGCAGTACTTC
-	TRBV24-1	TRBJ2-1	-	CATSDPVSQEQFF	TGTGCCACCAGTGATCCAGTATCGCAGGAGCAGTTCTTC
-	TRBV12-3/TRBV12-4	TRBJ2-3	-	CASSPTLDLTYF	TGTGCCAGCAGTCCAACTCTCGATCTAACGTATTTT
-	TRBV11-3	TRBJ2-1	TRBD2	CASSLDLTSGGYSSYNEQFF	TGTGCCAGCAGCTTAGATCTGACTAGCGGGGGGTATAGCTCCTACAATGAGCAGTTCTTC
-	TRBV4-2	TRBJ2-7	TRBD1	CASSLRTGAEYEQYF	TGTGCCAGCAGCCTAAGGACAGGGGCGGAATACGAGCAGTACTTC
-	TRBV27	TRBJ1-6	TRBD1	CASSQDRASNSPLHF	TGTGCCAGCAGTCAAGACAGGGCCTCTAATTCACCCCTCCACTTT
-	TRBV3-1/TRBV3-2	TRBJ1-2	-	CASSRARPPNGYTF	TGTGCCAGCAGCCGAGCCAGGCCCCCCAACGGCTACACCTTC
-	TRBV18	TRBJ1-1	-	CASSQLQQGSTEAFF	TGTGCCAGCTCACAACTACAACAGGGAAGCACTGAAGCTTTCTTT
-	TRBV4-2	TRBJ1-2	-	CASSQGQGNVRGYTF	TGTGCCAGCAGCCAAGGCCAGGGGAACGTTCGAGGCTACACCTTC
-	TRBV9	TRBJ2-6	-	CASSVAGKNSGANVLTF	TGTGCCAGCAGCGTCGCAGGCAAGAACTCTGGGGCCAACGTCCTGACTTTC
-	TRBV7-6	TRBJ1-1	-	CASSLSSSTEAFF	TGTGCCAGCAGCTTATCTAGCTCAACTGAAGCTTTCTTT
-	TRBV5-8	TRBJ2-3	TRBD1	CASSQDGTGQGGTQYF	TGTGCCAGCAGCCAAGACGGGACAGGCCAAGGTGGGACGCAGTATTTT
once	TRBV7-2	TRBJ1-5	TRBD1	CASSLRQGWNQPQHF	TGTGCCAGCAGCTTAAGACAGGGATGGAATCAGCCCCAGCATTTT
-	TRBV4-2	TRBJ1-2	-	CASSPRAGEVYGYTF	TGTGCCAGCAGCCCTAGAGCGGGGGAAGTCTATGGCTACACCTTC
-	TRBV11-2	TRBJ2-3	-	CASSSTGGPGTDTQYF	TGTGCCAGCAGCTCGACTGGGGGCCCAGGCACAGATACGCAGTATTTT
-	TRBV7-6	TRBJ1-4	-	CASSLLQGGLEKLFF	TGTGCCAGCAGCTTACTTCAGGGAGGTCTTGAAAAACTGTTTTTT
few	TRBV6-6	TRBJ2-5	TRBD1	CASSLFGTGLGQETQYF	TGTGCCAGCAGTCTCTTCGGGACAGGCCTGGGGCAAGAGACCCAGTACTTC
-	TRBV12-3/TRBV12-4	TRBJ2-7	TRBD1	CASSWDRVEQYF	TGTGCCAGCAGTTGGGACAGGGTCGAGCAGTACTTC
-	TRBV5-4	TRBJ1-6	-	CASSLIDSPLHF	TGTGCCAGCAGCCTAATTGATTCACCCCTCCACTTT
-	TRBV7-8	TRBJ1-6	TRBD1	CASRATGGNSPLHF	TGTGCCAGCAGGGCGACAGGGGGGAATTCACCCCTCCACTTT
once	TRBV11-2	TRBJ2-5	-	CASSLTGTVASETQYF	TGTGCCAGCAGCCTCACAGGGACGGTGGCCTCGGAGACCCAGTACTTC
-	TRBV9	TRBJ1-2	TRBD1	CASSPGGQYGYTF	TGTGCCAGCAGCCCAGGGGGACAGTATGGCTACACCTTC
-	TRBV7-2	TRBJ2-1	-	CASSHGTLYNEQFF	TGTGCCAGCAGCCATGGGACACTTTACAATGAGCAGTTCTTC
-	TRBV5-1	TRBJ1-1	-	CASSLQGSNTEAFF	TGCGCCAGCAGCTTACAGGGTAGTAACACTGAAGCTTTCTTT
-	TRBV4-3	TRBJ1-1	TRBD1	CASSRITGAMNTEAFF	TGCGCCAGCAGCCGAATAACAGGGGCTATGAACACTGAAGCTTTCTTT
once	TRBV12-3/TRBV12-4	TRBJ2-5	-	CASSREETQYF	TGTGCCAGCAGTCGGGAGGAGACCCAGTACTTC
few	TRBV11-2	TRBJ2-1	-	CASSLGLDNEQFF	TGTGCCAGCAGCTTAGGACTAGACAATGAGCAGTTCTTC
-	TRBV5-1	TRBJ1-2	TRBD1	CASSAMTGLGDGYTF	TGCGCCAGCAGCGCCATGACAGGGCTCGGGGATGGCTACACCTTC